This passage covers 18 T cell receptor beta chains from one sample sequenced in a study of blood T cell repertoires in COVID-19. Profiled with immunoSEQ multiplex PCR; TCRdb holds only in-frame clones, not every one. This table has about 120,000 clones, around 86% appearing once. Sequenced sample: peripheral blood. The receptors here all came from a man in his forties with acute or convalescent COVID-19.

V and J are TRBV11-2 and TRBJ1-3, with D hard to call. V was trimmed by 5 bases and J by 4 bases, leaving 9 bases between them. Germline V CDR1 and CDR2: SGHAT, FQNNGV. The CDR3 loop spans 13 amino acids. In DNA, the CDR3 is TGTGCCAGCAGCCCCGTTAGAGGAAACACCATATATTTT. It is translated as CASSPVRGNTIYF.

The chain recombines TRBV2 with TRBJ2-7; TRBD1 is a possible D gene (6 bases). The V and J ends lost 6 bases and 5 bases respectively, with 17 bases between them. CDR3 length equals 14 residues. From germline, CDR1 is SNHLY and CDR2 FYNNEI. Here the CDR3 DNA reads TGTGCCAGCAGCGCAATCAGGGGCCCCGACGAGCAGTACTTC. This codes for CASSAIRGPDEQYF.

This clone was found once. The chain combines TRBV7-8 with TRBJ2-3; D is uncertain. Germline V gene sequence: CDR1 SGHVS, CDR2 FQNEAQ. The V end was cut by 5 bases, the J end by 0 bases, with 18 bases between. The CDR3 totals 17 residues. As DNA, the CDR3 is TGTGCCAGCAGCCCGAGGATGACGGTAGAGAGCACAGATACGCAGTATTTT. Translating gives CASSPRMTVESTDTQYF.

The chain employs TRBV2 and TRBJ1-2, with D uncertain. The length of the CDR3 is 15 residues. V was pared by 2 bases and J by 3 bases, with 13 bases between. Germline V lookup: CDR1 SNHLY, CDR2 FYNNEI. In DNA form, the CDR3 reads TGTGCCAGCAGTGAACCGTGGGCACCCGACTATGGCTACACCTTC. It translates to CASSEPWAPDYGYTF.

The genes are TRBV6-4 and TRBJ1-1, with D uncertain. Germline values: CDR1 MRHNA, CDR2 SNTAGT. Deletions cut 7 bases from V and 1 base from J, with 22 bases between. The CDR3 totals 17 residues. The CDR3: CASTQPREGARNTEAFF. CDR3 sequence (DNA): TGTGCCAGCACCCAACCGAGGGAGGGTGCTAGGAACACTGAAGCTTTCTTT.

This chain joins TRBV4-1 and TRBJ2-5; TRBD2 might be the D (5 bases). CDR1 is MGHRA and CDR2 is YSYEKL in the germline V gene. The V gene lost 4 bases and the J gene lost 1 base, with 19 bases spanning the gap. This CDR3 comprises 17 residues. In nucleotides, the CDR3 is TGCGCCAGCAGCCCCCGCTGGCCCCCGGGGATCCAAGAGACCCAGTACTTC. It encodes CASSPRWPPGIQETQYF.

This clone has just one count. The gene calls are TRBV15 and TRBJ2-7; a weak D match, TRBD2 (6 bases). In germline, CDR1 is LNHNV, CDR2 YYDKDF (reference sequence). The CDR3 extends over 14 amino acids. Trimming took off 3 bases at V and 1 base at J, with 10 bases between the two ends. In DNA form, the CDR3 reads TGTGCCACCAGCAGGGCGGGAAATTCCTACGAGCAGTACTTC. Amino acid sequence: CATSRAGNSYEQYF.

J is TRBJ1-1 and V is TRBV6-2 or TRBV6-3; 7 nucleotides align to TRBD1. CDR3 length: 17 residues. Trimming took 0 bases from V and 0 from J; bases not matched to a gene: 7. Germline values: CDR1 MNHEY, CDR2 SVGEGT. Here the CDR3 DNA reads TGTGCCAGCAGTTACTCGAAAGTCGGGACAGTGAACACTGAAGCTTTCTTT. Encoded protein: CASSYSKVGTVNTEAFF.

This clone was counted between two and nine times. CDR3: CASKVRAGEAYEQYF. The CDR3 nucleotides read TGTGCCAGTAAGGTCCGGGCGGGAGAGGCCTACGAGCAGTACTTC. The chain carries TRBV19 and TRBJ2-7; 7 nucleotides line up with TRBD2. This CDR3 is built from 15 residues. Per the germline V gene, CDR1 is LNHDA and CDR2 is SQIVND (reference sequence). V dropped 7 bases and J dropped 2; count of bases not matched to a gene: 11.

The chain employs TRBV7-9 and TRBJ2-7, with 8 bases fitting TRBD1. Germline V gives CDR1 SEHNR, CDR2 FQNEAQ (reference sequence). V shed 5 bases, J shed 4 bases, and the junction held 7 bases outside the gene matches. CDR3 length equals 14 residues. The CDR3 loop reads CASSPDRDLYEQYF. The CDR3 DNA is TGTGCCAGCAGCCCGGACAGGGACTTATACGAGCAGTACTTC.

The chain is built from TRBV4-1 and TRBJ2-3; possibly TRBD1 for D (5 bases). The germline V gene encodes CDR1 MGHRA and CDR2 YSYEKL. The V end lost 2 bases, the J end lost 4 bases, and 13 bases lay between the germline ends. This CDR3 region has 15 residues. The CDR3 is CASSQLRAGPDTQYF. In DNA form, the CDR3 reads TGCGCCAGCAGCCAACTCAGGGCAGGGCCAGATACGCAGTATTTT.

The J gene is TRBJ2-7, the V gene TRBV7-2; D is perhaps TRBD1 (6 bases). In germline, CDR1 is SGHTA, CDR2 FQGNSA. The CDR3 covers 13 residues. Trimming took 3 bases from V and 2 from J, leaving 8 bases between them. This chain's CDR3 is CASSFQGTYEQYF. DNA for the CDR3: TGTGCCAGCAGCTTTCAGGGGACCTACGAGCAGTACTTC.

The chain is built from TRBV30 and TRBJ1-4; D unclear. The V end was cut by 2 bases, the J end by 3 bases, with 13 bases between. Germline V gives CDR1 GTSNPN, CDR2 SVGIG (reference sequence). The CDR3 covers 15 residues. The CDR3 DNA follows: TGTGCCTGGAGTTCCCGGCAGGCGCCTAATGAAAAACTGTTTTTT. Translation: CAWSSRQAPNEKLFF.

This CDR3 is CASALITSGSIREQFF. CDR3 DNA sequence: TGTGCTAGTGCCCTCATCACTAGCGGGAGTATTCGGGAGCAGTTCTTC. The genes are TRBV12-5 and TRBJ2-1; 11 bases fit TRBD2. CDR3 length: 16 residues. CDR1 and CDR2 from the germline V gene are LGHNT and FRNRAP. Losses at the gene ends were 7 bases for V and 10 bases for J; bases not matched to a gene: 15.

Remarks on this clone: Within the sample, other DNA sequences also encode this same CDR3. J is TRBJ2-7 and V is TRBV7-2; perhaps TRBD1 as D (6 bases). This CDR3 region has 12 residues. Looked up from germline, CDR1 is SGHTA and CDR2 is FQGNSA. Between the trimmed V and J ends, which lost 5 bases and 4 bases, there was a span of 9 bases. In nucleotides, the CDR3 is TGTGCCAGCAGCCGGACAGATTACGAGCAGTACTTC. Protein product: CASSRTDYEQYF.

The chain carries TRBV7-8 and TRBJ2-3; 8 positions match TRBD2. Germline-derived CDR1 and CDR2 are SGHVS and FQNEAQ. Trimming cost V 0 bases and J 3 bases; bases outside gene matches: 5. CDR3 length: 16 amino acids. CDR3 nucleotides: TGTGCCAGCAGCTTAGCGCCCGGGACTAGAACAGATACGCAGTATTTT. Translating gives CASSLAPGTRTDTQYF.

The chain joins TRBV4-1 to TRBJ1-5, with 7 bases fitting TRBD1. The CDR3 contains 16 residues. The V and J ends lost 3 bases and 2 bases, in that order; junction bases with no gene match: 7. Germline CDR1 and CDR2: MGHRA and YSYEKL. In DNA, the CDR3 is TGCGCCAGCAGCCAGTTACAGGGGAGCCGCAATCAGCCCCAGCATTTT. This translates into CASSQLQGSRNQPQHF.

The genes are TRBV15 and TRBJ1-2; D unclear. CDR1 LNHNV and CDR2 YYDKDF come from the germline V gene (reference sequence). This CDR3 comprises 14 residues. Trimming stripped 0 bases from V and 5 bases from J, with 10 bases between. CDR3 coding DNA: TGTGCCACCAGCAGAGATCGGACTTCATATGGCTACACCTTC. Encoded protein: CATSRDRTSYGYTF.